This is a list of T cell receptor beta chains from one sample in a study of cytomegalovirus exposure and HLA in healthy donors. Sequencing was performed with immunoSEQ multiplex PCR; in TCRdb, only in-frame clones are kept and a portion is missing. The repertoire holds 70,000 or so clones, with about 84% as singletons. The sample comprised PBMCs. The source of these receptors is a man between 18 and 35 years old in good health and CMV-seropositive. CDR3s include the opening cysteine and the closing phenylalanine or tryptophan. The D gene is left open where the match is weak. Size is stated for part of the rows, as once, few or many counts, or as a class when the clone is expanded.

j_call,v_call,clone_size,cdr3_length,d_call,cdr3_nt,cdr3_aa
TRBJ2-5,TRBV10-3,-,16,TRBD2,TGTGCCATCAGTGAGTCGCCCAGCGGGAAATATGAGACCCAGTACTTC,CAISESPSGKYETQYF
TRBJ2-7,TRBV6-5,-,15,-,TGTGCCAGCACCCCCTCCACAGCAACCTTCGGCGAGCAGTACTTC,CASTPSTATFGEQYF
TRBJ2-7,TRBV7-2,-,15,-,TGTGCCAGCAGCTTAGTGAGGCTCAGAGGAGACGAGCAGTACTTC,CASSLVRLRGDEQYF
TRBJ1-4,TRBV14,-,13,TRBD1,TGTGCCAGCAGCCCATTAGGGGGCGAAAAACTGTTTTTT,CASSPLGGEKLFF
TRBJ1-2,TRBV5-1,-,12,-,TGCGCCAGCAGCACTTCGGACTATGGCTACACCTTC,CASSTSDYGYTF
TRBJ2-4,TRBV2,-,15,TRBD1,TGTGCCAGCAGAGGGACAGCCGGATTGAGGGACATTCAGTACTTC,CASRGTAGLRDIQYF
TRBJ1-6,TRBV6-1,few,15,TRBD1,TGTGCCAGCAGTGAATATCGAGGGGGCGGATCACCCCTCCACTTT,CASSEYRGGGSPLHF
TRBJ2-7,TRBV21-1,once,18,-,TGTGCCAGCAGCAAACTAAACCCCTGTGGGCTGAAACACTACGAGCAGTACTTC,CASSKLNPCGLKHYEQYF
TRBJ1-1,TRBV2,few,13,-,TGTGCCAGCAGTGAAGCGCTGTCTAGTGAAGCTTTCTTT,CASSEALSSEAFF
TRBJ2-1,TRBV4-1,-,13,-,TGCGCCAGCAGCCAAGTCGGGAGAAATGAGCAGTTCTTC,CASSQVGRNEQFF
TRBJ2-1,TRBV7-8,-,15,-,TGTGCCAGCAGCTCAACCGGGACACCTTACAATGAGCAGTTCTTC,CASSSTGTPYNEQFF
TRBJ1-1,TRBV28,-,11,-,TGTGCAGGGGGTCCTAACACTGAAGCTTTCTTT,CAGGPNTEAFF
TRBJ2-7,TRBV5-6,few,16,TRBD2,TGTGCCAGCAGCGGGGTGGTTAGCGGGCCCTCCTACGAGCAGTACTTC,CASSGVVSGPSYEQYF
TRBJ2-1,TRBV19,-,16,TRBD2,TGTGCCAGTAGTTCCCCTACTAGCGGGGGATTAAATGAGCAGTTCTTC,CASSSPTSGGLNEQFF
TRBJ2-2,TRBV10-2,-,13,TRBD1,TGCGCCAGCAGGGGGACAGGGGCCGGGGAGCTGTTTTTT,CASRGTGAGELFF
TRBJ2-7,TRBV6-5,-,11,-,TGTGCCAGCGCATCCCTCGGGGAGCAGTACTTC,CASASLGEQYF